Listed here are 31 T cell receptor beta chains from one sample, sequenced in a study of CD8+ T cells in alopecia areata. The treatment denotes: oral pan-JAK inhibitor, 5-10 mg twice daily. It was cDNA, reverse transcribed from extracted RNA, that served as the sequencing template. Sequencing was performed with immunoSEQ multiplex PCR; in TCRdb, only in-frame clones are kept and a portion is missing. The data contain roughly 200,000 clones, approximately 47% of them singletons. Material: CD4+ T cells sorted from blood, obtained at approximately week 36, from a patient treated with tofacitinib. All receptors derive from a human donor with alopecia areata.

This clone came up a few times. This sequence joins TRBV5-1 and TRBJ2-3; weak D call: TRBD2 (5 bases). The CDR3 is 16 residues long. Looked up from germline, CDR1 is SGHRS and CDR2 is YFSETQ. V lost 0 bases and J lost 2, with 13 bases in between. CDR3 coding DNA: TGCGCCAGCAGCTTGGGCACCGGGGTGGCCACAGATACGCAGTATTTT. Its translation is CASSLGTGVATDTQYF.

The chain couples TRBV29-1 to TRBJ2-5, with 7 bases identical to TRBD2. This CDR3 contains 13 residues. The trim removed 4 bases at V and 6 bases at J, leaving 8 bases unmatched. Germline-derived CDR1 and CDR2 are SQVTM and ANQGSEA. CDR3 bases: TGCAGCGTTGCGAGCGGGACCTGGCAGACCCAGTACTTC. This codes for CSVASGTWQTQYF.

The gene calls are TRBV15 and TRBJ1-2, with D unclear. This CDR3 has 15 amino acids. The germline V gene encodes CDR1 LNHNV and CDR2 YYDKDF (reference sequence). V was cut by 4 bases and J by 6 bases, with 18 bases left in between. The CDR3 loop is CATSNPPGRVNGYTF. The CDR3, as DNA: TGTGCCACCAGCAATCCCCCGGGCAGAGTGAATGGCTACACCTTC.

The chain employs TRBV9 and TRBJ2-5, with TRBD1 matching over 8 bases. Germline V gene data show CDR1 as SGDLS and CDR2 as YYNGEE. The length of the CDR3 is 13 residues. Trimming took 3 bases from V and 5 from J; bases not matched to a gene: 3. The CDR3 sequence: CASSADRVETQYF. The CDR3 DNA follows: TGTGCCAGCAGCGCGGACAGGGTGGAGACCCAGTACTTC.

This clone was seen a single time. The rearrangement links TRBV30 to TRBJ1-3; D gene uncertain. Germline CDR1 reads GTSNPN; CDR2 reads SVGIG (reference sequence). Deletions cut 4 bases from V and 2 bases from J, with 9 bases between. The CDR3 is 13 residues long. CDR3 in DNA: TGTGCCTGGACAACATGGACTGGAAACACCATATATTTT. Translated, it gives CAWTTWTGNTIYF.

V and J are TRBV5-1 and TRBJ2-7; possibly TRBD2 for D (5 bases). This CDR3 contains 14 residues. CDR1 is SGHRS and CDR2 is YFSETQ in the germline V gene. The germline V and J ends were trimmed by 0 bases and 6 bases, with 13 bases remaining between them. The CDR3 region is CASSLALASSEQYF. The CDR3 coding sequence is TGCGCCAGCAGCTTGGCCTTGGCTAGCAGCGAGCAGTACTTC.

The chain recombines TRBV5-1 with TRBJ1-2; maybe TRBD1 (6 bases). Germline loops: CDR1 SGHRS, CDR2 YFSETQ. The CDR3 loop spans 15 amino acids. Trimming took 0 bases from V and 7 from J, leaving 16 bases between them. CDR3 region: CASSLDGGASGGYTF. The CDR3 nucleotides are TGCGCCAGCAGCTTGGATGGGGGCGCCTCCGGTGGCTACACCTTC.

This clone turned up a few times. V gene TRBV11-3 combines with J gene TRBJ2-1, with 7 bases matching TRBD2. The CDR3 extends over 13 amino acids. Germline CDR1 reads SGHNT; CDR2 reads YENEEA. Trimming cost V 3 bases and J 5 bases; bases outside gene matches: 1. The CDR3 DNA is TGTGCCAGCAGCTTTCTAGCGGACAATGAGCAGTTCTTC. It specifies CASSFLADNEQFF.

This clone was observed a few times. One end of the junction varies from germline; a read error may be responsible. The CDR3 DNA reads TGTGCCAGCAGCGGGACTAGGACCTACAATGAGCAGTTCTTC. Translating gives CASSGTRTYNEQFF. The J gene is TRBJ2-1, the V gene TRBV5-1, with 8 nucleotides matching TRBD2. Germline-derived CDR1 and CDR2 are SGHRS and YFSETQ. The CDR3 totals 14 residues. The variable domain in full, completed from reference TRBV5-1 and TRBJ2-1, reads KAGVTQTPRYLIKTRGQQVTLSCSPISGHRSVSWYQQTPGQGLQFLFEYFSETQRNKGNFPGRFSGRQFSNSRSEMNVSTLELGDSALYLCASSGTRTYNEQFFGPGTRLTVL.

The genes are TRBV29-1 and TRBJ2-5; TRBD1 agrees at 7 bases. Germline V gene sequence: CDR1 SQVTM, CDR2 ANQGSEA. Trimming removed 3 bases from V and 2 bases from J; junction bases left unmatched: 6. This CDR3 region has 14 residues. CDR3 nucleotides: TGCAGCGTTGAGGGGACAGACGGTCAAGAGACCCAGTACTTC. Encoded protein: CSVEGTDGQETQYF.

The genes are TRBV5-1 and TRBJ2-7; 7 positions match TRBD1. Looked up from germline, CDR1 is SGHRS and CDR2 is YFSETQ. The CDR3 spans 14 residues. J gave up 0 bases and V 0 bases, and 0 bases lay outside the gene matches. CDR3 amino acids: CASSLGDSSYEQYF. The CDR3 DNA reads TGCGCCAGCAGCTTGGGGGACAGCTCCTACGAGCAGTACTTC.

CDR3 sequence: CASSLVLAGPNNEQFF. CDR3 sequence (DNA): TGTGCCAGCAGCTTAGTACTAGCGGGACCCAACAATGAGCAGTTCTTC. V is TRBV7-9 and J is TRBJ2-1; 10 nucleotides match TRBD2. CDR3 length: 16 residues. Germline loops: CDR1 SEHNR, CDR2 FQNEAQ (reference sequence). The V and J ends lost 1 base and 5 bases, in that order; junction bases with no gene match: 5. The entire variable domain, with the rest obtained from reference TRBV7-9 and TRBJ2-1, is as follows: DTGVSQNPRHKITKRGQNVTFRCDPISEHNRLYWYRQTLGQGPEFLTYFQNEAQLEKSRLLSDRFSAERPKGSFSTLEIQRTEQGDSAMYLCASSLVLAGPNNEQFFGPGTRLTVL.

This clone turned up a few times. The chain links TRBV20-1 to TRBJ1-1; D gene ambiguous. Germline-derived CDR1 and CDR2 are DFQATT and SNEGSKA (reference sequence). Trimming took off 6 bases at V and 6 bases at J, with 11 bases between the two ends. The CDR3 is 11 amino acids. The CDR3 nucleotides are TGCAGTGCGAGGTACCGGGCTGAAGCTTTCTTT. Amino acid sequence: CSARYRAEAFF.

The chain links TRBV28 to TRBJ2-7; no firm D call. The germline V gene encodes CDR1 MDHEN and CDR2 SYDVKM. The CDR3 covers 11 residues. Deletions cut 10 bases from V and 2 bases from J, with 9 bases between. In DNA form, the CDR3 reads TGTGCCATCGCTGGGGCCTACGAGCAGTACTTC. This translates into CAIAGAYEQYF.

The chain is built from TRBV5-1 and TRBJ2-1, with 7 bases identical to TRBD2. This CDR3 comprises 15 residues. The trim removed 1 base at V and 2 bases at J, leaving 3 bases unmatched. CDR1 SGHRS and CDR2 YFSETQ come from the germline V gene. The CDR3 region has the DNA TGCGCCAGCAGCTTGCCTAGCGGCGCCTACAATGAGCAGTTCTTC. Translation: CASSLPSGAYNEQFF.

The sample holds a few counts of this clone. The genes are TRBV6-6 and TRBJ1-5; possible D gene TRBD1, 5 bases. The CDR3 extends over 14 amino acids. Germline V gene sequence: CDR1 MNHNY, CDR2 SVGAGI (reference sequence). Trimming took 6 bases from V and 4 from J, leaving 13 bases between them. CDR3 nucleotides: TGTGCCAGCAGGGCCGGGACCTTGAATCAGCCCCAGCATTTT. It is translated as CASRAGTLNQPQHF.

V and J are TRBV7-2 and TRBJ2-6; a possible D gene is TRBD2 (5 bases). The V gene's germline CDR1 is SGHTA and CDR2 FQGNSA. V was pared by 2 bases and J by 0 bases, with 8 bases between. The CDR3 runs 16 residues. The CDR3 reads CASSLSGGSGANVLTF. DNA of the CDR3: TGTGCCAGCAGCTTAAGCGGAGGCTCTGGGGCCAACGTCCTGACTTTC.

This clone was recorded a few times. The chain has TRBV6-1 and TRBJ1-1, with D maybe TRBD1 (5 bases). The CDR3 extends over 15 amino acids. V lost 8 bases to trimming and J lost 4 bases, with 20 bases between them. CDR1 and CDR2 (germline): MNHNS, SASEGT. CDR3 sequence (DNA): TGTGCCAGCCACGCAGCGGGGTCTGGGGGCACTGAAGCTTTCTTT. Translating gives CASHAAGSGGTEAFF.

The CDR3 loop is CAWSVSDTEAFF. The DNA of the CDR3 is TGTGCCTGGAGTGTATCGGACACTGAAGCTTTCTTT. The J gene is TRBJ1-1, the V gene TRBV30, with no clear D. The germline V and J ends were trimmed by 0 bases and 3 bases, with 5 bases remaining between them. This CDR3 is 12 amino acids long. The germline gives CDR1 GTSNPN, CDR2 SVGIG (reference sequence).

The chain couples TRBV7-6 to TRBJ2-5; the D is unclear. Trimming stripped 1 base from V and 2 bases from J, with 5 bases between. The germline CDR1 and CDR2 sequences are SGHVS and FNYEAQ. The CDR3 runs to 13 residues. CDR3 region: CASSLVRQETQYF. The CDR3 region has the DNA TGTGCCAGCAGCTTAGTCAGACAAGAGACCCAGTACTTC.

This clone was detected only a few times. V and J are TRBV7-3 and TRBJ2-7; D is unclear. The CDR3 spans 14 residues. Looked up from germline, CDR1 is SGHTA and CDR2 is FQGTGA. V was trimmed by 4 bases and J by 2 bases, leaving 12 bases between them. CDR3 loop: CASSSPRATYEQYF. DNA of the CDR3: TGTGCCAGCAGCTCCCCTCGAGCGACCTACGAGCAGTACTTC.

This clone was found once. V and J are TRBV18 and TRBJ1-1; a weak D match, TRBD1 (5 bases). Per germline, CDR1 KGHSH and CDR2 LQKENI. The CDR3 runs 13 residues. V lost 3 bases, J lost 5 bases, and 10 bases lay in between. DNA of the CDR3: TGTGCCAGCTCACCCCAGTGGGGGACTGAAGCTTTCTTT. Translation gives CASSPQWGTEAFF.

J is TRBJ2-5 and V is TRBV4-2; TRBD2 is a possible D gene (5 bases). Germline assignment: CDR1 LGHNA and CDR2 YNFKEQ. V was cut by 1 base and J by 1 base, with 10 bases left in between. The length of the CDR3 is 15 residues. The CDR3 DNA is TGTGCCAGCAGCCAAGGGGGAGAAGTCCAAGAGACCCAGTACTTC. This gives the protein CASSQGGEVQETQYF.

J is TRBJ1-3 and V is TRBV9; D possibly corresponds to TRBD1 (6 bases). Trimming pared 3 bases from V and 5 bases from J, leaving 12 bases between. The CDR3 is 14 amino acids. The germline gives CDR1 SGDLS, CDR2 YYNGEE. The CDR3 loop reads CASSGQEYRNTIYF. DNA for the CDR3: TGTGCCAGCAGCGGACAGGAATATAGAAACACCATATATTTT. Drawing the rest from reference TRBV9 and TRBJ1-3, the complete variable domain is DSGVTQTPKHLITATGQRVTLRCSPRSGDLSVYWYQQSLDQGLQFLIQYYNGEERAKGNILERFSAQQFPDLHSELNLSSLELGDSALYFCASSGQEYRNTIYFGEGSWLTVV.

The chain carries TRBV15 and TRBJ2-3, with D perhaps TRBD2 (6 bases). The germline gives CDR1 LNHNV, CDR2 YYDKDF (reference sequence). This CDR3 is 17 amino acids long. The V end lost 4 bases, the J end lost 1 base, and 18 bases lay between the germline ends. The CDR3 loop reads CATSTKPGEGGTDTQYF. CDR3 in DNA: TGTGCCACCAGCACAAAACCGGGGGAAGGGGGCACAGATACGCAGTATTTT.

A few counts support this clone. V gene TRBV5-1 combines with J gene TRBJ1-1, with a tentative D call TRBD1 (6 bases). The CDR3 has 14 residues. Trimming took 5 bases from V and 1 from J, leaving 12 bases between them. Looked up from germline, CDR1 is SGHRS and CDR2 is YFSETQ. As DNA, the CDR3 is TGCGCCAGCAGACCTCGACAGGAGAACACTGAAGCTTTCTTT. Protein sequence: CASRPRQENTEAFF.

The chain links TRBV28 to TRBJ2-3; D remains unclear. The V end lost 11 bases, the J end lost 3 bases, and 9 bases lay between the germline ends. The CDR3 has 11 amino acids. Germline values: CDR1 MDHEN, CDR2 SYDVKM. CDR3 loop: CAVRYTDTQYF. The CDR3 region has the DNA TGTGCCGTCCGCTATACAGATACGCAGTATTTT. The whole variable domain, remainder taken from reference TRBV28 and TRBJ2-3, is DVKVTQSSRYLVKRTGEKVFLECVQDMDHENMFWYRQDPGLGLRLIYFSYDVKMKEKGDIPEGYSVSREKKERFSLILESASTNQTSMYLCAVRYTDTQYFGPGTRLTVL.

This clone was seen a few times. V usage is TRBV30 and J usage is TRBJ2-2; TRBD2 agrees at 8 bases. Germline assignment: CDR1 GTSNPN and CDR2 SVGIG (reference sequence). The CDR3 has 15 amino acids. Trimming removed 4 bases from V and 4 bases from J; junction bases left unmatched: 8. The CDR3, as DNA: TGTGCCTGGACTGTCGGGCTAGCGGGCACCGGGGAGCTGTTTTTT. Amino acids: CAWTVGLAGTGELFF.

The gene calls are TRBV25-1 and TRBJ2-1, with 9 positions matching TRBD2. Looked up from germline, CDR1 is MGHDK and CDR2 is SYGVNS. The CDR3 is made up of 15 amino acids. The V segment lost 6 bases and the J segment 5 bases; nucleotides outside the gene matches: 8. CDR3 nucleotide sequence: TGTGCCAGCAGGAGAGTGGCTAGCGGGAACAATGAGCAGTTCTTC. Translated, it gives CASRRVASGNNEQFF.

The chain links TRBV30 to TRBJ2-7; D gene unclear. The ends were cut back, 3 bases at V and 2 bases at J, with 8 bases in the middle. CDR1 is GTSNPN and CDR2 is SVGIG in the germline V gene (reference sequence). The CDR3 loop spans 12 amino acids. The CDR3 reads CAWSLTAYEQYF. The CDR3 DNA is TGTGCCTGGAGCTTGACTGCCTACGAGCAGTACTTC.

A few counts support this clone. V gene TRBV9 combines with J gene TRBJ1-5; D gene uncertain. This CDR3 contains 13 residues. Between the trimmed V and J ends, which lost 4 bases and 6 bases, there was a span of 11 bases. CDR1 is SGDLS and CDR2 is YYNGEE in the germline V gene. The chain's CDR3 is CASSPGDGQPQHF. In DNA, the CDR3 is TGTGCCAGCAGCCCCGGGGATGGTCAGCCCCAGCATTTT.